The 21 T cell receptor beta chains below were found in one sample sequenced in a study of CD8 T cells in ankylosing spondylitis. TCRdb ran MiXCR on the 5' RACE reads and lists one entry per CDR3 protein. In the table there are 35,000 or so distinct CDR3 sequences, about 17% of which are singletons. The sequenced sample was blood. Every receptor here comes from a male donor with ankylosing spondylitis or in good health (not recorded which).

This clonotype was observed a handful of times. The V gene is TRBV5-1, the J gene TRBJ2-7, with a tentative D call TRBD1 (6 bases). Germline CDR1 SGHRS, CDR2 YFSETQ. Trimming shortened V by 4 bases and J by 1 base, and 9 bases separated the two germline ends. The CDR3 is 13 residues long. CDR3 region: CASSPQGSYEQYF. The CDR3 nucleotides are TGCGCCAGCAGCCCCCAGGGGTCCTACGAGCAGTACTTC. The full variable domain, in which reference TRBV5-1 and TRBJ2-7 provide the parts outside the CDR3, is KAGVTQTPRYLIKTRGQQVTLSCSPISGHRSVSWYQQTPGQGLQFLFEYFSETQRNKGNFPGRFSGRQFSNSRSEMNVSTLELGDSALYLCASSPQGSYEQYFGPGTRLTVT.

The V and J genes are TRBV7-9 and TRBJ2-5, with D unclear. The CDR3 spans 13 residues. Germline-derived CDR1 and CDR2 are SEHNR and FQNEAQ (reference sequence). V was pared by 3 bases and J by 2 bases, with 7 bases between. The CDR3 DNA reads TGTGCCAGCAGCTTTGGCACTCAAGAGACCCAGTACTTC. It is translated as CASSFGTQETQYF.

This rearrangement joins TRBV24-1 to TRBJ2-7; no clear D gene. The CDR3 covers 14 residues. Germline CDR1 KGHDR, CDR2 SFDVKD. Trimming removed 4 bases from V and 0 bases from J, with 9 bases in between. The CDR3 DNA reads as TGTGCCACCAGTGAAGAACGGTTCTCCTACGAGCAGTACTTC. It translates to CATSEERFSYEQYF.

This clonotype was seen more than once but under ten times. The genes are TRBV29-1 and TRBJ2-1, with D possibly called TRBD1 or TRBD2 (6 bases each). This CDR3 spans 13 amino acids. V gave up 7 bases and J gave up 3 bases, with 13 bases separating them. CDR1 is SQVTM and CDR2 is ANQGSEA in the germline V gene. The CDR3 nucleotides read TGCAGCGGAGGGGGGTTTGTCTACAATGAGCAGTTCTTC. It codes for CSGGGFVYNEQFF.

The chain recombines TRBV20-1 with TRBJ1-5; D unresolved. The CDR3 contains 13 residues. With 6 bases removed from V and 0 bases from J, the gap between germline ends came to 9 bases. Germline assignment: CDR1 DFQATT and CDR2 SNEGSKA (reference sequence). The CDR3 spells CSATAYSNQPQHF. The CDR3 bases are TGCAGTGCGACCGCATATAGCAATCAGCCCCAGCATTTT.

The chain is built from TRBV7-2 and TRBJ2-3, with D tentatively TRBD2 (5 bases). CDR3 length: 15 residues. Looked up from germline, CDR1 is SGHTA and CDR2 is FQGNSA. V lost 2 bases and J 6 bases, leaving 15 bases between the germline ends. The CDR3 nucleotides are TGTGCCAGCAGCTTATACTCGGGATCGAGGGATACGCAGTATTTT. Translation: CASSLYSGSRDTQYF.

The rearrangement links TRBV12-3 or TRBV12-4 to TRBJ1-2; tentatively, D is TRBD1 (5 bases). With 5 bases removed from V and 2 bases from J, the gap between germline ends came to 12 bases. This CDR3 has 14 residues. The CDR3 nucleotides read TGTGCCAGCAGTCCGGGACGGAACAACTATGGCTACACCTTC. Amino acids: CASSPGRNNYGYTF.

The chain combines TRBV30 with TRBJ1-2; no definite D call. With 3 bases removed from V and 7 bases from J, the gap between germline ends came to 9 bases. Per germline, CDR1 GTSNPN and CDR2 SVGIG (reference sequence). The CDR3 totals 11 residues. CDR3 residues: CAWSHRVGYTF. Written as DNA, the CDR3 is TGTGCCTGGAGCCATAGGGTTGGCTACACCTTC.

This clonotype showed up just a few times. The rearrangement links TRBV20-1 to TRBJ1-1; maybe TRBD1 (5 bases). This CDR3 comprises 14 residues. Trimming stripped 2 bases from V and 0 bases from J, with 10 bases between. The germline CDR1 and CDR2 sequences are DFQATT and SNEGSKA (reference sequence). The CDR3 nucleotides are TGCAGTGCTAGAAGGGGAGCGATGAACACTGAAGCTTTCTTT. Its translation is CSARRGAMNTEAFF.

CDR3 nucleotide sequence: TGCGCCAGCAGCTCGGACCGATTCTCTGGAAACACCATATATTTT. Translated, it gives CASSSDRFSGNTIYF. The chain couples TRBV5-1 to TRBJ1-3; D remains ambiguous. CDR1 SGHRS and CDR2 YFSETQ come from the germline V gene. CDR3 length: 15 amino acids. Trimming pared 3 bases from V and 0 bases from J, leaving 10 bases between.

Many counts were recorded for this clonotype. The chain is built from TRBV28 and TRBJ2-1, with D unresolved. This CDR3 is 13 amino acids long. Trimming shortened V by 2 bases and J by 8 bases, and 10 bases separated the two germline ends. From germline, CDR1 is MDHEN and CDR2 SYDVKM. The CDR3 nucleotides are TGTGCCAGCAGTTTACCCCAAGGCTATGAGCAGTTCTTC. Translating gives CASSLPQGYEQFF.

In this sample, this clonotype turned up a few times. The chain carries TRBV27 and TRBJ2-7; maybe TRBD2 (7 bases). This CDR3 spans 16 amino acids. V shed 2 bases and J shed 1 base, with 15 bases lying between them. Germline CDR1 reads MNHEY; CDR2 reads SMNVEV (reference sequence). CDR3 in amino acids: CASSLMGGALSYEQYF. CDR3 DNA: TGTGCCAGCAGTTTAATGGGGGGGGCTCTGTCCTACGAGCAGTACTTC.

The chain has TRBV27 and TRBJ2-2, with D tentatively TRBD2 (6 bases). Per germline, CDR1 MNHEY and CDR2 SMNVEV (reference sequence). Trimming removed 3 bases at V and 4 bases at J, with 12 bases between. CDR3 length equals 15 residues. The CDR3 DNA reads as TGTGCCAGCAGTTTCAGGGACTCGACCACCGGGGAGCTGTTTTTT. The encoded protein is CASSFRDSTTGELFF.

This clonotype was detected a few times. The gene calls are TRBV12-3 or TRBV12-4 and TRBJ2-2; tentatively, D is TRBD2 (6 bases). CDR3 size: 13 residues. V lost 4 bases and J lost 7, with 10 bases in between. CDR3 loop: CASSSGGGGELFF. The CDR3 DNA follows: TGTGCCAGCAGTTCCGGGGGAGGCGGGGAGCTGTTTTTT.

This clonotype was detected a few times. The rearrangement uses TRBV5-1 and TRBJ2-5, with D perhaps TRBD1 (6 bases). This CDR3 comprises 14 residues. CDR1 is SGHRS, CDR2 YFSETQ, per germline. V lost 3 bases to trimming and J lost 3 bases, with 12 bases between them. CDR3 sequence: CASSWVGHEETQYF. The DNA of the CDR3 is TGCGCCAGCAGCTGGGTGGGACACGAAGAGACCCAGTACTTC.

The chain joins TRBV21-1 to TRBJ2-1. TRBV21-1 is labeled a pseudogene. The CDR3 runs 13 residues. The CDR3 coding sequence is TGTGCCAGCAGCAAAGGGTATGACAATGAGCAGTTCTTC. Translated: CASSKGYDNEQFF.

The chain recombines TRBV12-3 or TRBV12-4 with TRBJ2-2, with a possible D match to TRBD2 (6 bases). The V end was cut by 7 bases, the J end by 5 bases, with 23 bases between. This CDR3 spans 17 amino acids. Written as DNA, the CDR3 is TGTGCCAGCACCCAAGGAGGGGTTATGGACCCTACCGGGGAGCTGTTTTTT. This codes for CASTQGGVMDPTGELFF.

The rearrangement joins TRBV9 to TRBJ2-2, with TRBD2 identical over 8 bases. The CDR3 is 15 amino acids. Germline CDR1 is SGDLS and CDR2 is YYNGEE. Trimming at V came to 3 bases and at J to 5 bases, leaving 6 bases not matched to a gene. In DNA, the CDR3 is TGTGCCAGCAGCGCCAGCGGGAGTGGGACCGGGGAGCTGTTTTTT. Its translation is CASSASGSGTGELFF.

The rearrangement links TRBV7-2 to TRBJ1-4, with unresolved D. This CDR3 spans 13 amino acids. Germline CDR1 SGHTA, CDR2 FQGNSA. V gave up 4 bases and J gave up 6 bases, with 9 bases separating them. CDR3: CASSSKVDEKLFF. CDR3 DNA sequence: TGTGCCAGCAGCTCCAAAGTCGATGAAAAACTGTTTTTT.

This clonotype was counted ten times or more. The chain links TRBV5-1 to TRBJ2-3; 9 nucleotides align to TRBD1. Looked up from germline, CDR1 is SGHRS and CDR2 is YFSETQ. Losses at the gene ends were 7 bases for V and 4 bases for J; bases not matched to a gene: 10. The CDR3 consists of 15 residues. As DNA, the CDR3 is TGCGCCAGCTCTCCGGGACAGGGATTCGCAGATACGCAGTATTTT. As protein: CASSPGQGFADTQYF. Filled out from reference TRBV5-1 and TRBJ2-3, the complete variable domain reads KAGVTQTPRYLIKTRGQQVTLSCSPISGHRSVSWYQQTPGQGLQFLFEYFSETQRNKGNFPGRFSGRQFSNSRSEMNVSTLELGDSALYLCASSPGQGFADTQYFGPGTRLTVL.

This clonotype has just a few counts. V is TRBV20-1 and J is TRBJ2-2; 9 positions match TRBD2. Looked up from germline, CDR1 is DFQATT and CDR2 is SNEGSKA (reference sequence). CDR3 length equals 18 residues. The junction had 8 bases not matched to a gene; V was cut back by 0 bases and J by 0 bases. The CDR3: CSARDPASGTTNTGELFF. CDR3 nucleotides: TGCAGTGCTAGAGATCCGGCTAGCGGGACTACGAACACCGGGGAGCTGTTTTTT.